A selection of T cell receptor beta chains follows, all from one sample in a study of T cell clonotyping in hematopoietic cell transplantation. TCRdb's copy holds only in-frame clones and misses some; the assay was immunoSEQ multiplex PCR. The sample lists about 27,000 clones; under 97% were seen once. The sample consisted of peripheral blood mononuclear cells. These receptors all stem from a man aged 50-60 years in good health. Some clones in this sample may be carry-over from other donors' samples. Each CDR3 is given without its conserved first and last residue. Clone size is not always given. Where it is, it says once, few, many or a class for expanded clones.

clone size | J gene | V gene | CDR3 protein
NA | TRBJ2-1 | TRBV5-1 | ASSHGEGREYNEQF
NA | TRBJ1-2 | TRBV28 | ASSDSYGYT
NA | TRBJ2-7 | TRBV2 | ASRVAVYEQY
NA | TRBJ1-6 | TRBV7-3 | ASSLTPPGSSYNSPLH
once | TRBJ1-5 | TRBV7-2 | ASSPYISLSNQPQH
NA | TRBJ2-2 | TRBV4-3 | ASSQDFRQNTGELF
NA | TRBJ1-1 | TRBV27 | ASSPYRSRGAEAF
NA | TRBJ1-6 | TRBV5-6 | ASIGGSSDSNSPLH
NA | TRBJ1-2 | TRBV5-1 | ASSEPSGGAGYT
NA | TRBJ2-3 | TRBV25-1 | ASSDRDWVRSDTQY
NA | TRBJ2-4 | TRBV30 | AWRTSGGRNIQY
NA | TRBJ1-2 | TRBV19 | ASSIMAGDRAPGYT
NA | TRBJ1-2 | TRBV6-5 | ASSSGTGGDYT
few | TRBJ2-7 | TRBV30 | AWSVVRTYEQY
once | TRBJ1-2 | TRBV7-2 | ASSRGSSYGYT
NA | TRBJ2-2 | TRBV5-1 | ASSDRVSGTGELF
NA | TRBJ1-1 | TRBV5-1 | ASTGGTEAF
NA | TRBJ1-4 | TRBV5-1 | ASSLEPQASSEKLF
NA | TRBJ1-6 | TRBV27 | ASSLLVTVNSPLH
NA | TRBJ2-3 | TRBV5-6 | ASSFGLGSSGGATDTQY
NA | TRBJ2-5 | TRBV9 | ASSPATSGGEETQY
NA | TRBJ1-1 | TRBV30 | AWSGGSWAEAF
NA | TRBJ1-2 | TRBV6-6 | ASSPQDRANYGYT
NA | TRBJ1-1 | TRBV7-2 | ASRDYTEAF
NA | TRBJ1-2 | TRBV6-5 | ASSSTGLANYGYT
NA | TRBJ1-4 | TRBV15 | ATSRDRGSDSGKLF
NA | TRBJ1-1 | TRBV28 | ASSSQGGGRTEAF
NA | TRBJ2-7 | TRBV7-2 | ASSPRGGSNEQY
NA | TRBJ2-7 | TRBV4-1 | ASSQEGLAVYEQY
NA | TRBJ2-7 | TRBV14 | ASSRTAVSPYEQY
NA | TRBJ1-3 | TRBV5-4 | ASSRDRGAGNTIY
NA | TRBJ1-2 | TRBV6-5 | ASSYSRPLGYGYT
once | TRBJ1-2 | TRBV7-8 | ASSLDHGAQWGYT
NA | TRBJ1-1 | TRBV28 | ASSPRTGGGMNTEAF
NA | TRBJ2-1 | TRBV19 | ASSIVSGGHSYNEQF
NA | TRBJ1-6 | TRBV14 | ASSQGTGVVAPLH
NA | TRBJ1-4 | TRBV11-2 | ASSKGTGGKLF
NA | TRBJ1-6 | TRBV10-2 | ASGTNSSPLH
NA | TRBJ1-2 | TRBV9 | ASSVGPSREANYGYT
NA | TRBJ2-2 | TRBV6-5 | ASRQDRGLAGELF
NA | TRBJ1-3 | TRBV7-9 | ASEDRVAMHTIY
NA | TRBJ1-1 | TRBV7-2 | ASSFSTGLNTEAF
NA | TRBJ1-5 | TRBV29-1 | SVADRGHNQPQH
NA | TRBJ1-3 | TRBV6-1 | ASSVGTVGNTIY
NA | TRBJ1-5 | TRBV5-4 | ASSADLYDQPQH
NA | TRBJ2-2 | TRBV9 | ASSVASNTGELF
NA | TRBJ1-1 | TRBV7-2 | ASSLMMERTEAF
NA | TRBJ1-5 | TRBV2 | ASSQGRTGGQPQH
NA | TRBJ1-4 | TRBV4-3 | ASSQGTGFGEKLF
NA | TRBJ1-6 | TRBV28 | ASSSTDRTYNSPLH
once | TRBJ1-2 | TRBV29-1 | SVVGPFGQVLDGYT
NA | TRBJ1-2 | TRBV9 | ASSRLDGSNYGYT
NA | TRBJ1-2 | TRBV7-2 | ASSYRTENYGYT
once | TRBJ1-1 | TRBV5-1 | ASSLGPGDTEAF
NA | TRBJ2-3 | TRBV30 | AWGTDTQY